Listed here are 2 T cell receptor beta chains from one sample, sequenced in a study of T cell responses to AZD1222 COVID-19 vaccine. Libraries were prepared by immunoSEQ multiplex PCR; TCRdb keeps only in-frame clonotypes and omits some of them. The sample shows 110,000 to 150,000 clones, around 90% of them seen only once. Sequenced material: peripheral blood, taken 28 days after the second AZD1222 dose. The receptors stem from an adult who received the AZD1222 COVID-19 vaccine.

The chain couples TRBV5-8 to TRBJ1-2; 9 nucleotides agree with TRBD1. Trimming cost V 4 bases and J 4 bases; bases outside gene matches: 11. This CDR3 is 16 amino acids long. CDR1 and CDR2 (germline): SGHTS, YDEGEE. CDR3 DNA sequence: TGTGCCAGCAGCCCGGGGTCGGACAGGGGAACCTATGGCTACACCTTC. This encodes CASSPGSDRGTYGYTF.

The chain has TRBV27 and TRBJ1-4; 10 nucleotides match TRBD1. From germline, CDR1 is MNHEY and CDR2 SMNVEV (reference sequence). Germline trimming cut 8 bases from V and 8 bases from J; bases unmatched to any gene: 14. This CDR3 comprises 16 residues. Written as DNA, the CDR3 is TGTGCCAGCGCCAGGACAGGGGGTATTGATCTGGAAAAACTGTTTTTT. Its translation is CASARTGGIDLEKLFF.